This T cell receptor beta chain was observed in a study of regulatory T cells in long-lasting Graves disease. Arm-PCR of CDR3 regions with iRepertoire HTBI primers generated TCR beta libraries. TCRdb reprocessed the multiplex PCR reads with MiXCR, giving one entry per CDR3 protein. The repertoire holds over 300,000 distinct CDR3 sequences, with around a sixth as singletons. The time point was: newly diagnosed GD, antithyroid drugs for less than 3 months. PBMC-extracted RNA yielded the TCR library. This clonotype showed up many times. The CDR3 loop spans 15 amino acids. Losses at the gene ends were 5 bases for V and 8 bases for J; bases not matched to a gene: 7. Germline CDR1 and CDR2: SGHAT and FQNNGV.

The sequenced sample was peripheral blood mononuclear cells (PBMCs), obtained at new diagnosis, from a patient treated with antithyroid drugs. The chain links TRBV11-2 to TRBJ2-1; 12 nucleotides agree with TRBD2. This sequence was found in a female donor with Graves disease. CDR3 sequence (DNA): TGTGCCAGCAGCCGGACTAGCGGGGTGGATGATGAGCAGTTCTTC. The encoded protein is CASSRTSGVDDEQFF.